The T cell receptor (beta chain) under discussion was sequenced for a study of blood T cell repertoires in COVID-19. Study overall: The United States, Italy and Spain were the sources of the acute and convalescent COVID-19 samples. PBMCs, B-cell-depleted T cells, or T cells provided the cDNA or gDNA that made up the material.

V lost 1 base and J 5 bases, leaving 9 bases between the germline ends. CDR1 is LGHDT and CDR2 is YNNKEL in the germline V gene (reference sequence). The CDR3 sequence is 15 residues long. In the authors' methods: Amplification from reference gene primers served as the basis for estimated nucleated cell counts. Measured with immunoSEQ multiplex PCR; TCRdb has only the in-frame clones, and not every one. V and J calls plus clone size are reproduced from that table; the DNA served to infer D and trimming. The table includes about 140,000 clones, over 80% detected once. V and J are TRBV3-1 (or the pseudogene TRBV3-2) and TRBJ2-6; D not resolved. The sequencing sample was made of peripheral blood. This TCR was sampled from a human donor in a cohort sampled during active COVID-19. The CDR3 DNA sequence: TGTGCCAGCAGCCAAGGAATTAGCTGGGCCAACGTCCTGACTTTC. Its protein product is CASSQGISWANVLTF.